Sequencing of this T cell receptor (beta chain) was carried out in a study of cytomegalovirus exposure and HLA in healthy donors. The overall study: Among around 170 million T cells, an earlier analysis found 120 million or so unique TCR beta sequences.

The PCR contained 60 Vbeta and 13 Jbeta primers. Using immunoSEQ multiplex PCR, the repertoire was profiled, and TCRdb retains in-frame clones only, with some absent. This repertoire shows approximately 150,000 clones, roughly 70% found once; its top ten account for around 3.1%. General observations from the study: An analysis that was carried out later associated 16,000 or so TCR beta sequences with HLA alleles at 0.05 false discovery rate. A later examination showed that TCR association rates differed by HLA locus, with DRB1 most and HLA-C fewest. The later analysis indicated that the majority of CMV-associated TCR beta chains appeared HLA-restricted.

In the case of this clone: Its specificity is not known.

After removal of 2 bases from V and 5 bases from J, the junction contained 8 bases not matched to a gene. Germline CDR1 KGHSH, CDR2 LQKENI. The CDR3 consists of 16 residues. The clonotype originates from a male donor in good health and CMV-seronegative. Material: PBMCs. The chain is built from TRBV18 and TRBJ2-5, with TRBD1 identical over 10 bases. Written as DNA, the CDR3 is TGTGCCAGCTCACCAAAAGACAGGGGGCATCGGGAGACCCAGTACTTC. It codes for CASSPKDRGHRETQYF.